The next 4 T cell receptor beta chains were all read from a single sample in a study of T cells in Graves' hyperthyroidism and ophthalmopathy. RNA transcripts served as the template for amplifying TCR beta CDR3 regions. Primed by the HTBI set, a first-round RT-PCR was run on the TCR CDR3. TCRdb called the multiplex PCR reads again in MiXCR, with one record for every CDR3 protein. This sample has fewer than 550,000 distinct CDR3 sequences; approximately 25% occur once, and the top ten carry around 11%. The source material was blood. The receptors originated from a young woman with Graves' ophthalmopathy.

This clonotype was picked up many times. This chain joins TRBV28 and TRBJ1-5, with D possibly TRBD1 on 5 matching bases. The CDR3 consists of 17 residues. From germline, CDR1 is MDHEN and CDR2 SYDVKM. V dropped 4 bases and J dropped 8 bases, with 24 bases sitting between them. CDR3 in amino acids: CASSYRTRGRGVKPQHF. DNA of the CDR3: TGTGCCAGCAGTTATAGGACGAGGGGCCGCGGGGTTAAGCCCCAGCATTTT.

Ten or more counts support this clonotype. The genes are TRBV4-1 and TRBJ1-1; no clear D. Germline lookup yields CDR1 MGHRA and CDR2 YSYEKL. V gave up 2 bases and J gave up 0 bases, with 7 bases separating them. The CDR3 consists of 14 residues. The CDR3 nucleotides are TGCGCCAGCAGCCAAATTAGCATGAACACTGAAGCTTTCTTT. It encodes CASSQISMNTEAFF.

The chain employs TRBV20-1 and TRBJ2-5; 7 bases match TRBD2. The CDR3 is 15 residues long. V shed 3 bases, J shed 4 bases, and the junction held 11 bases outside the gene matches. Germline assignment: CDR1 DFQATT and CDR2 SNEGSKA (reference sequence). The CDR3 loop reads CSASFRGPGGETQYF. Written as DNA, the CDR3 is TGCAGTGCTAGCTTCCGGGGACCGGGGGGAGAGACCCAGTACTTC.

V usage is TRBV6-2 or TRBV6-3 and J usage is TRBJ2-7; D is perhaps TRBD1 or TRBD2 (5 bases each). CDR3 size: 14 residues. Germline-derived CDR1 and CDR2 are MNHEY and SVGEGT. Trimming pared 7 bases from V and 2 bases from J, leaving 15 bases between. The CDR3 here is CASKPPGRPYEQYF. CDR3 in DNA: TGTGCCAGCAAGCCCCCGGGACGGCCCTACGAGCAGTACTTC.